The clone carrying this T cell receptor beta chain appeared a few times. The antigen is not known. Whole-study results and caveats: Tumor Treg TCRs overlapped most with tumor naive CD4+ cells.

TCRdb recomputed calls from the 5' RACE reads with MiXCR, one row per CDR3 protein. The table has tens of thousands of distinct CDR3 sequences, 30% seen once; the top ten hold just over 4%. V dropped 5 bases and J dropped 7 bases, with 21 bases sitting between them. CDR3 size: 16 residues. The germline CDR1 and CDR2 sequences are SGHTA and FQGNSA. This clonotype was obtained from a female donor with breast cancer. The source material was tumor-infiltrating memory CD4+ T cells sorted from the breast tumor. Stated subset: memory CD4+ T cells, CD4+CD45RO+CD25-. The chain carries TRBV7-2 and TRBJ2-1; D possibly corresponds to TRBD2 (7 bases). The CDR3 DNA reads TGTGCCAGCAGCGCCAGTGCGGGGGCCTTTCTAAATGAGCAGTTCTTC. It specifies CASSASAGAFLNEQFF.